This entry concerns a single TCR beta chain. Data came from immunoSEQ multiplex PCR; TCRdb stores just in-frame clones and leaves some out. The repertoire has some 40,000 clones, around 94% of them found once; the top ten carry 1% to 1.5%. This record belongs to a study of T cell changes during pregnancy in multiple sclerosis. The sequencing input was peripheral blood. The receptor's source is a female donor with multiple sclerosis, enrolled in a pregnancy study.

CDR3 DNA: TGTGCCAGTAGTCCCGCGGGGATAACCCCCTACAATGAGCAGTTCTTC. This gives the protein CASSPAGITPYNEQFF. This chain joins TRBV19 and TRBJ2-1; maybe TRBD2 (6 bases). V lost 5 bases to trimming and J lost 2 bases, with 16 bases between them. CDR1 and CDR2 from the germline V gene are LNHDA and SQIVND (reference sequence). The CDR3 consists of 16 residues.